This TCR beta chain was sequenced for a study of T cells in Graves' hyperthyroidism and ophthalmopathy. The germline V and J ends were trimmed by 7 bases and 4 bases, with 19 bases remaining between them. The CDR3 extends over 16 amino acids. Findings of the study overall: Among clonotypes expanded in thyroid above 0.001, most were also found in blood.

On this clonotype itself: Its matching antigen is unknown.

Any patient presenting with uncontrolled infection, other autoimmune disease, pregnancy or lactation was left out. Diagnostic assessment was based on clinical symptoms, serum thyroxine and TRAb, thyroid ultrasound and orbital computed tomography. The source material, RNA transcripts, was used to amplify TCR beta CDR3 regions. The study used the HTBI primer set for a first-round RT-PCR of the TCR CDR3. TCRdb called the multiplex PCR reads again in MiXCR, with one record for every CDR3 protein. This table has 450,000 to 700,000 distinct CDR3 sequences, 46% appearing once. This sequence was found in a woman in her late teens or twenties with Graves' hyperthyroidism. The rearrangement uses TRBV12-3 or TRBV12-4 and TRBJ1-4; D not resolved. The sequencing sample was made of peripheral blood or thyroid tissue (not recorded which). The CDR3 nucleotides are TGTGCCAGCACCATGGAGGCAGTTGTCGATAATGAAAAACTGTTTTTT. Its translation: CASTMEAVVDNEKLFF.